This TCR beta chain was documented in a study of CD8+ T cells in alopecia areata. Separation by sorting yielded CD4+ and CD8+ T cells from PBMCs. The sequencing template was cDNA reverse transcribed from extracted RNA. The method was immunoSEQ multiplex PCR; TCRdb's version includes in-frame clones alone and lacks a portion of them. The sample consists of 150,000 to 200,000 clones, 50% to 60% of them appearing once. The sample holds a few counts of this clone. Its antigen is currently unknown. Study findings and constraints: Patients shared TCRs less clearly than mice did, possibly for HLA-related reasons. Resident alphabeta T-cell populations of normal skin are likewise subject to sequencing in scalp samples. Clonality in lesional scalp, especially alopecia totalis/universalis, exceeded that of normal scalp.

The sequencing input was CD4+ T cells sorted from blood. The receptor comes from a human donor in good health.

This CDR3 is CASSGPGAIRETQYF. In nucleotides, the CDR3 is TGTGCCAGCAGCGGACCGGGGGCGATCAGGGAGACCCAGTACTTC. The rearrangement links TRBV9 to TRBJ2-5; D assignment may be TRBD1 or TRBD2 (6 bases each). Per the germline V gene, CDR1 is SGDLS and CDR2 is YYNGEE. V lost 3 bases and J 5 bases, leaving 17 bases between the germline ends. The CDR3 contains 15 residues. The whole variable domain, filled in from reference TRBV9 and TRBJ2-5, reads DSGVTQTPKHLITATGQRVTLRCSPRSGDLSVYWYQQSLDQGLQFLIQYYNGEERAKGNILERFSAQQFPDLHSELNLSSLELGDSALYFCASSGPGAIRETQYFGPGTRLLVL.